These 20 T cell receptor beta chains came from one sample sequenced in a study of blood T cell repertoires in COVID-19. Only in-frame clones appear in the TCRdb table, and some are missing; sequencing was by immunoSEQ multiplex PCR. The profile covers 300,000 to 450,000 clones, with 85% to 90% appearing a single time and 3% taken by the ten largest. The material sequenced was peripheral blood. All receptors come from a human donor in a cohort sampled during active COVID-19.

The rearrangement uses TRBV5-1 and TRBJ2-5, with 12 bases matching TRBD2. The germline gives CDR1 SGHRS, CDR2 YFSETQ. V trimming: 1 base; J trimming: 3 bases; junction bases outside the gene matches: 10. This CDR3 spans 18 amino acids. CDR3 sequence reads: CASSLWRLAGEGKETQYF. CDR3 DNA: TGCGCCAGCAGCTTGTGGCGACTAGCGGGAGAGGGGAAAGAGACCCAGTACTTC.

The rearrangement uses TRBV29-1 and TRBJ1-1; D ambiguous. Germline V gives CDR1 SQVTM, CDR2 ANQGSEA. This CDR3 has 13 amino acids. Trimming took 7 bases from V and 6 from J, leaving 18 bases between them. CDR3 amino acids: CSATTGVRSEAFF. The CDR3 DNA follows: TGCAGCGCTACGACCGGGGTTCGGTCTGAAGCTTTCTTT.

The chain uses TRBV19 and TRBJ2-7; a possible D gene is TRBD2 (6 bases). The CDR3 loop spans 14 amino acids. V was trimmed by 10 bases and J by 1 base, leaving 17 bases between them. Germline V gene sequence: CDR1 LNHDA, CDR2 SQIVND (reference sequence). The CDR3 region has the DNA TGTGCCACGGCAGCGGGCGCCCAATCCTACGAGCAGTACTTC. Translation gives CATAAGAQSYEQYF.

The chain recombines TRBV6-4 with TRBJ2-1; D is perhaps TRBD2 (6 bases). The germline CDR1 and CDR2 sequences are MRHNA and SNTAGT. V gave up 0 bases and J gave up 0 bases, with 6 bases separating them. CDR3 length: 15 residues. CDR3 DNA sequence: TGTGCCAGCAGTGACTCAGCGGGCTCCTACAATGAGCAGTTCTTC. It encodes CASSDSAGSYNEQFF.

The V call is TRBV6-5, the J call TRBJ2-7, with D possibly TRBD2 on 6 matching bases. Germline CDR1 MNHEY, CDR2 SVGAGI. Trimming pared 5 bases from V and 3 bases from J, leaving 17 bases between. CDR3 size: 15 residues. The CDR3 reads CASSRGLETSYEQYF. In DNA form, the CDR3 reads TGTGCCAGCAGTCGGGGACTGGAGACTAGCTACGAGCAGTACTTC.

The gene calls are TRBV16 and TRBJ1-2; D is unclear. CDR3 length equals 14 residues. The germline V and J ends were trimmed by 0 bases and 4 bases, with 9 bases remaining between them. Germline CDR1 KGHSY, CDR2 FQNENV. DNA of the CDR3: TGTGCCAGCAGCCAATCCGCAGTTTCCTATGGCTACACCTTC. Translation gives CASSQSAVSYGYTF.

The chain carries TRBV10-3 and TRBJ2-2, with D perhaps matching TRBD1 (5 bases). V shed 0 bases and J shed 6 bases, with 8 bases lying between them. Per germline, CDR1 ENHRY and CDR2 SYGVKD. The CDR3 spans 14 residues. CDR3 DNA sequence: TGTGCCATCAGTGAGTCAGGCAGGGCCGGGGAGCTGTTTTTT. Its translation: CAISESGRAGELFF.

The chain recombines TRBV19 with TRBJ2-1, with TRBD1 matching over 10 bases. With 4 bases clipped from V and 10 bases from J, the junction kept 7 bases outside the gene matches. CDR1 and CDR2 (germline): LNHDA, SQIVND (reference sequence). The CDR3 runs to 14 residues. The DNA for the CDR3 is TGTGCCAGTAGTAAGGGACAGGGGTTTAGGGAGCAGTTCTTC. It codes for CASSKGQGFREQFF.

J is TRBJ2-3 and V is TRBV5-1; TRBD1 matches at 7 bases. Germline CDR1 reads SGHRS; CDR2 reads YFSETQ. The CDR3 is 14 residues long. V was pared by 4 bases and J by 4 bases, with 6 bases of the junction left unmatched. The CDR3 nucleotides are TGCGCCAGCAGCGGGGACAGTAGCGCAGATACGCAGTATTTT. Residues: CASSGDSSADTQYF. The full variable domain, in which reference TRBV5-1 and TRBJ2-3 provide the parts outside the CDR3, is KAGVTQTPRYLIKTRGQQVTLSCSPISGHRSVSWYQQTPGQGLQFLFEYFSETQRNKGNFPGRFSGRQFSNSRSEMNVSTLELGDSALYLCASSGDSSADTQYFGPGTRLTVL.

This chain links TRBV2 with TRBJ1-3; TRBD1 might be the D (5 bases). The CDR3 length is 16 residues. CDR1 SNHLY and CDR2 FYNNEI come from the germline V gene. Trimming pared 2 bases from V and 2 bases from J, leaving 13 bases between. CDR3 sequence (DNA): TGTGCCAGCAGTGAATTGCGGGGCAGGGCTGGAAACACCATATATTTT. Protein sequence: CASSELRGRAGNTIYF.

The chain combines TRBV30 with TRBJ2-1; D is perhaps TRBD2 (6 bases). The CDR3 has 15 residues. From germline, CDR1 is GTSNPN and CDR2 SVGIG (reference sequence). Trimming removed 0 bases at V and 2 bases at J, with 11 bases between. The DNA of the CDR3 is TGTGCCTGGAGTGTACTTAGCGGTGCCTACAATGAGCAGTTCTTC. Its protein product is CAWSVLSGAYNEQFF.

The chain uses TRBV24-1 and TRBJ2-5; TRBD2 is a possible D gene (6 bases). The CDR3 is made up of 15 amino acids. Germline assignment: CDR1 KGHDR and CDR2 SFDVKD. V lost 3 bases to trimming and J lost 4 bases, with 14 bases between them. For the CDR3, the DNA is TGTGCCACCAGTGATCCGAGACTAGTCGGAGAGACCCAGTACTTC. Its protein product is CATSDPRLVGETQYF.

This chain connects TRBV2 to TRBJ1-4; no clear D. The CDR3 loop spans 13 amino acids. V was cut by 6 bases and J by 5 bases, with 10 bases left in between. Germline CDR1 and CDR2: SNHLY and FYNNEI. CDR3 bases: TGTGCCAGCAGGTGGGAGACCAATGAAAAACTGTTTTTT. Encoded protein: CASRWETNEKLFF.

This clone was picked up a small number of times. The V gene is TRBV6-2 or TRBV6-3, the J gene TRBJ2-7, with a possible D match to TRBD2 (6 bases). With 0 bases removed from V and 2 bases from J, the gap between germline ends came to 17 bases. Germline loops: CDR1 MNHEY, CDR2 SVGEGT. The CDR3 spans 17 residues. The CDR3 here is CASSYSLASTPTYEQYF. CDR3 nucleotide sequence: TGTGCCAGCAGTTACTCCCTAGCGTCCACACCTACCTACGAGCAGTACTTC.

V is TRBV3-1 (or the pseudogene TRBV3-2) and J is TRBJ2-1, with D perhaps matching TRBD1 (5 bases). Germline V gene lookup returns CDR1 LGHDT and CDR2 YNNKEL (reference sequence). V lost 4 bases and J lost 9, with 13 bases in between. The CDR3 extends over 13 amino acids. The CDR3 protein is CASSLIWGGEQFF. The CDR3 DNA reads TGTGCCAGCAGCCTCATTTGGGGCGGTGAGCAGTTCTTC.

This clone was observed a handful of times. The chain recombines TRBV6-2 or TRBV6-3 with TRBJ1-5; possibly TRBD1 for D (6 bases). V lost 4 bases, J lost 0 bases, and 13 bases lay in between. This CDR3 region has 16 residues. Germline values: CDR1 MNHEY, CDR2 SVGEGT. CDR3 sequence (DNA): TGTGCCAGCAGTTCAGGACAGCCCTATAGCAATCAGCCCCAGCATTTT. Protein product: CASSSGQPYSNQPQHF.

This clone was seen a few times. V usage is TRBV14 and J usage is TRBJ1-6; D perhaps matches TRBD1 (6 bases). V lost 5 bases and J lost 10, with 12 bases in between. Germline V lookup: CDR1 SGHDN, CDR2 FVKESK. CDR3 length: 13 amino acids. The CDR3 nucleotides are TGTGCCAGCAGCTCCACCGACAGGTCACCCCTCCACTTT. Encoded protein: CASSSTDRSPLHF.

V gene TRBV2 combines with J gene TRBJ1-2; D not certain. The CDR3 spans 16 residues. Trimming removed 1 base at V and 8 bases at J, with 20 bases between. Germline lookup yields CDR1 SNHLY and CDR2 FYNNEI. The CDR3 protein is CASSEEGGSGLRGYTF. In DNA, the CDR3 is TGTGCCAGCAGTGAAGAAGGTGGATCGGGGTTACGGGGCTACACCTTC.

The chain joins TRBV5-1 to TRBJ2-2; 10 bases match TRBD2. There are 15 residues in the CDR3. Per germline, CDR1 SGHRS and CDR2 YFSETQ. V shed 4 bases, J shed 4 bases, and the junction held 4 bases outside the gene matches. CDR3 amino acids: CASSISGGTTGELFF. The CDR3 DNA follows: TGCGCCAGCAGCATTAGCGGGGGGACCACCGGGGAGCTGTTTTTT.

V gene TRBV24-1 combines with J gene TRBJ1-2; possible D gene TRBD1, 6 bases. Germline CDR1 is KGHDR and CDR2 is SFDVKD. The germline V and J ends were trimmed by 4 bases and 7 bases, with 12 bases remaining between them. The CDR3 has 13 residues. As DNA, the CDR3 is TGTGCCACCAGTGAAGCAGGGGTAGGTGGCTACACCTTC. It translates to CATSEAGVGGYTF.